This T cell receptor beta chain was retrieved from a study of control samples from healthy donors and cancer patients (dated by TCRdb to 2019 to 2021). V gives up 4 bases and J gives up 5 bases, and the segment between their germline ends measures 27 bases. CDR1 SGHRS and CDR2 YFSETQ are derived from the germline V gene. The CDR3, from cysteine to phenylalanine, totals 19 residues. This entry keeps only the CDR3 DNA: 57 bases, framed from base 1. Libraries were built with the immunoSEQ multiplex PCR assay. The clones in this table, taken by TCRdb from immuneACCESS, are in-frame only. Not every clone is retained; where verified, under half of the shortfall comes from an unresolved V gene, and the cause of the rest is unknown. The sample data list around 52,000 clones, and less than 95% of these were observed just once. In total, the top ten clones hold 0.91% of the sample. Of note for this clone: Its antigen remains unidentified. No base quality values were provided; no much bigger clone lies one nucleotide off.

The specimen was PBMCs. This receptor was obtained from a man aged 25-40 years with colorectal cancer. Recombination linked TRBV5-1 to TRBJ2-2; the D segment cannot be called with confidence. The CDR3 region has the sequence CASSPSEFLGPLRTGELFF. The DNA reads as follows: TGCGCCAGCAGCCCCAGTGAGTTTCTTGGTCCTCTCCGGACCGGGGAGCTGTTTTTT. This CDR3, with the reference TRBV5-1 and TRBJ2-2 proteins standing in past its ends, gives the full variable domain KAGVTQTPRYLIKTRGQQVTLSCSPISGHRSVSWYQQTPGQGLQFLFEYFSETQRNKGNFPGRFSGRQFSNSRSEMNVSTLELGDSALYLCASSPSEFLGPLRTGELFFGEGSRLTVL.